The 26 T cell receptor beta chains presented below share a single source sample, sequenced in a study of T cell repertoires in aging, cancer and after chemotherapy. A mixed TRB-A/B primer pool amplified rearranged TRB by multiplex touch-down PCR. TCRdb redid the calling of the multiplex PCR reads with MiXCR, one entry per CDR3 protein. The data contain under 1,500 distinct CDR3 sequences, around 23% of them singletons. Amplification of TCR beta used genomic DNA extracted from peripheral blood. The specimen sequenced was blood. These receptors were taken from a human donor with a blood cancer.

The chain joins TRBV20-1 to TRBJ2-7; D is perhaps TRBD2 (7 bases). There are 15 residues in the CDR3. Germline V lookup: CDR1 DFQATT, CDR2 SNEGSKA (reference sequence). V dropped 5 bases and J dropped 7 bases, with 24 bases sitting between them. CDR3 residues: CSAPSPGGGLEEQYF. The CDR3 DNA sequence: TGCAGTGCTCCCTCACCCGGCGGGGGCTTAGAAGAGCAGTACTTC.

By frequency in the sample, this clonotype is medium-sized (0.01 to 0.1%). This chain uses TRBV7-2 with TRBJ1-5; D not certain. Trimming took 2 bases from V and 3 from J, leaving 5 bases between them. This CDR3 has 13 residues. Germline assignment: CDR1 SGHTA and CDR2 FQGNSA. This CDR3 is CASSLWDNQPQHF. CDR3 coding DNA: TGTGCCAGCAGCTTATGGGACAATCAGCCCCAGCATTTT.

By share, this clonotype ranks as large. Germline and junction disagree at one end, which may indicate a read error. V is TRBV24-1 and J is TRBJ2-3; 7 bases are shared with TRBD1. The CDR3 is 13 amino acids. The V gene's germline CDR1 is KGHDR and CDR2 SFDVKD. The CDR3 bases are TGTGCCACCGGTGACAGGGCAACAGATACGCAGTATTTT. Protein product: CATGDRATDTQYF.

This clonotype rates as large. The chain has TRBV19 and TRBJ1-1; D unresolved. V lost 4 bases to trimming and J lost 1 base, with 1 base between them. Per the germline V gene, CDR1 is LNHDA and CDR2 is SQIVND (reference sequence). The length of the CDR3 is 11 residues. The CDR3 DNA is TGTGCCAGTAGTAGGAACACTGAAGCTTTCTTT. It translates to CASSRNTEAFF.

This clonotype is medium-sized (0.01 to 0.1%) in the sample. This chain joins TRBV13 and TRBJ1-4; D ambiguous. In germline, CDR1 is PRHDT, CDR2 FYEKMQ (reference sequence). This CDR3 is built from 15 residues. V lost 5 bases and J 0 bases, leaving 10 bases between the germline ends. CDR3 in amino acids: CASSQRPATNEKLFF. DNA for the CDR3: TGTGCCAGCAGCCAGCGACCGGCAACTAATGAAAAACTGTTTTTT.

The V gene is TRBV7-9, the J gene TRBJ2-7, with unresolved D. The ends were cut back, 5 bases at V and 1 base at J, with 12 bases in the middle. CDR1 is SEHNR and CDR2 is FQNEAQ in the germline V gene (reference sequence). CDR3 length: 14 residues. CDR3 residues: CASSPNEGSYEQYF. In nucleotides, the CDR3 is TGTGCCAGCAGCCCCAATGAAGGGTCCTACGAGCAGTACTTC.

In its sample, this clonotype ranks as medium-sized. The chain recombines TRBV28 with TRBJ2-7, with 10 bases identical to TRBD1. Germline V CDR1 and CDR2: MDHEN, SYDVKM. Unmatched junction bases numbered 9, after V lost 6 bases and J lost 4 bases. The CDR3 runs to 15 residues. The CDR3 region is CASRPSGTGEYEQYF. The CDR3 nucleotides are TGTGCCAGCAGGCCATCCGGGACAGGGGAGTACGAGCAGTACTTC.

This clonotype is termed medium-sized. The gene calls are TRBV20-1 and TRBJ2-1; TRBD2 aligns across 7 bases. This CDR3 comprises 12 residues. J lost 9 bases, V lost 3 bases, and 5 bases had no gene match. Germline V gene data show CDR1 as DFQATT and CDR2 as SNEGSKA (reference sequence). The CDR3, as DNA: TGCAGTGCTAGTGCGGGGGATGTTGAGCAGTTCTTC. It codes for CSASAGDVEQFF.

The genes are TRBV5-1 and TRBJ2-7; TRBD1 or TRBD2 may be the D gene (6 bases each). Deletions cut 0 bases from V and 6 bases from J, with 13 bases between. The CDR3 runs 14 residues. The germline gives CDR1 SGHRS, CDR2 YFSETQ. CDR3 sequence (DNA): TGCGCCAGCAGCTTGGTACGGGGGCTGAGCGAGCAGTACTTC. Protein product: CASSLVRGLSEQYF.

This clonotype ranks as medium-sized. In DNA form, the CDR3 reads TGTGCCAGCCGAGCCGGGACAGGGGGAAAAAACATTCAGTACTTC. It codes for CASRAGTGGKNIQYF. The chain employs TRBV5-4 and TRBJ2-4, with 11 positions matching TRBD1. This CDR3 spans 15 amino acids. V gave up 7 bases and J gave up 4 bases; unmatched junction bases: 7. Germline V gives CDR1 SGHNT, CDR2 YYREEE (reference sequence).

By share of the sample, this clonotype is medium-sized. The chain uses TRBV6-2 or TRBV6-3 and TRBJ1-1, with D uncertain. V dropped 8 bases and J dropped 4 bases, with 11 bases sitting between them. The germline CDR1 and CDR2 sequences are MNHEY and SVGEGT. The length of the CDR3 is 12 residues. The CDR3 loop is CASLSWGTEAFF. The DNA of the CDR3 is TGTGCCAGCTTGAGTTGGGGCACTGAAGCTTTCTTT.

In this sample, this clonotype is large. This rearrangement joins TRBV11-3 to TRBJ2-7, with 7 positions matching TRBD1. The CDR3 consists of 17 residues. CDR1 is SGHNT and CDR2 is YENEEA in the germline V gene. J was trimmed by 2 bases and V by 3 bases; bases with no gene match: 13. This CDR3 reads CASSFTDREGPPYEQYF. The DNA of the CDR3 is TGTGCCAGCAGCTTCACCGACAGGGAAGGGCCCCCCTACGAGCAGTACTTC. Variable domain in full (rest from reference TRBV11-3 and TRBJ2-7): EAGVVQSPRYKIIEKKQPVAFWCNPISGHNTLYWYLQNLGQGPELLIRYENEEAVDDSQLPKDRFSAERLKGVDSTLKIQPAELGDSAVYLCASSFTDREGPPYEQYFGPGTRLTVT.

This rearrangement joins TRBV12-3 or TRBV12-4 to TRBJ1-5, with 7 bases fitting TRBD1. The ends lost 7 bases at V and 6 bases at J; junction bases unmatched: 6. The CDR3 loop spans 13 amino acids. The CDR3 nucleotides are TGTGCCAGCAACACAGGGGAGCGTCAGCCCCAGCATTTT. This translates into CASNTGERQPQHF.

This clonotype was seen more than once but under ten times. The chain joins TRBV5-1 to TRBJ2-3; no clear D. From germline, CDR1 is SGHRS and CDR2 YFSETQ. V was clipped by 3 bases and J by 6 bases, with 8 bases between them. The CDR3 has 12 amino acids. Here the CDR3 reads CASSWLQDTQYF. As DNA, the CDR3 is TGCGCCAGCAGCTGGCTGCAGGATACGCAGTATTTT.

This clonotype is labeled as large. The rearrangement links TRBV19 to TRBJ1-2; D unclear. Germline V gene lookup returns CDR1 LNHDA and CDR2 SQIVND (reference sequence). This CDR3 spans 14 amino acids. V was shortened by 4 bases and J by 1 base, with 10 bases between the two germline ends. This CDR3 is CASSKSFGNYGYTF. The CDR3 DNA reads TGTGCCAGTAGTAAGAGTTTCGGTAACTATGGCTACACCTTC.

This clonotype is large. V and J are TRBV19 and TRBJ2-3; no definite D call. Trimming shortened V by 3 bases and J by 4 bases, and 14 bases separated the two germline ends. Germline-derived CDR1 and CDR2 are LNHDA and SQIVND (reference sequence). This CDR3 spans 15 amino acids. This CDR3 is CASSIQAYVADTQYF. For the CDR3, the DNA is TGTGCCAGTAGTATCCAAGCGTACGTAGCAGATACGCAGTATTTT.

The rearrangement uses TRBV27 and TRBJ2-7; 11 bases fit TRBD1. The V gene end was trimmed by 6 bases and the J gene end by 6 bases; junction bases not matched to a gene: 4. The CDR3 is 13 amino acids. The V gene's germline CDR1 is MNHEY and CDR2 SMNVEV (reference sequence). Here the CDR3 reads CASSTGTGGEQYF. The CDR3 DNA follows: TGTGCCAGCAGCACCGGGACAGGGGGCGAGCAGTACTTC.

This clonotype was seen a handful of times. V usage is TRBV20-1 and J usage is TRBJ1-6, with TRBD1 as a possible D gene (5 bases). With 4 bases removed from V and 5 bases from J, the gap between germline ends came to 21 bases. This CDR3 comprises 17 residues. Germline V gene data show CDR1 as DFQATT and CDR2 as SNEGSKA (reference sequence). DNA for the CDR3: TGCAGTGCTACCACGGGGGTAGGGGCCAGCCATAATTCACCCCTCCACTTT. This gives the protein CSATTGVGASHNSPLHF.

Judged by abundance, this clonotype is medium-sized. The chain combines TRBV6-5 with TRBJ2-1, with 13 bases fitting TRBD2. Germline lookup yields CDR1 MNHEY and CDR2 SVGAGI. The CDR3 extends over 16 amino acids. V was clipped by 6 bases and J by 4 bases; unmatched bases: 6. The CDR3 coding sequence is TGTGCCAGCAGGGGGACTAGCGGGGCACCATACAATGAGCAGTTCTTC. The encoded protein is CASRGTSGAPYNEQFF.

This clonotype was seen more than once but under ten times. One end of the junction does not line up with germline, which may come from a read error. The chain is built from TRBV29-1 and TRBJ2-1; unclear D gene. This CDR3 spans 9 amino acids. Germline CDR1 reads SQVTM; CDR2 reads ANQGSEA. The CDR3 coding sequence is TGCAGCGTTGTCCTTGGTCAGGTCTTC. Protein product: CSVVLGQVF.

In this sample, this clonotype is large. The CDR3 here is CATSREGDGSYEQYF. The CDR3 DNA is TGTGCCACCAGCAGAGAAGGGGACGGCTCCTACGAGCAGTACTTC. This chain joins TRBV15 and TRBJ2-7, with D perhaps given as TRBD1 or TRBD2 (5 bases each). Deletions cut 0 bases from V and 0 bases from J, with 9 bases between. The CDR3 covers 15 residues. CDR1 LNHNV and CDR2 YYDKDF come from the germline V gene (reference sequence).

This clonotype is large within its sample. The chain carries TRBV6-1 and TRBJ2-6, with D uncertain. This CDR3 has 15 residues. V was shortened by 6 bases and J by 2 bases, with 11 bases between the two germline ends. Germline-derived CDR1 and CDR2 are MNHNS and SASEGT. The CDR3 spells CASSPDTPGANVLTF. DNA of the CDR3: TGTGCCAGCAGCCCAGACACCCCTGGGGCCAACGTCCTGACTTTC.

This clonotype is categorized as medium-sized. This sequence joins TRBV20-1 and TRBJ1-2; D call uncertain. Germline CDR1 reads DFQATT; CDR2 reads SNEGSKA (reference sequence). CDR3 length equals 11 residues. The V end was cut by 6 bases, the J end by 4 bases, with 9 bases between. The CDR3 region is CSAPSGYGYTF. For the CDR3, the DNA is TGCAGTGCCCCGAGTGGCTATGGCTACACCTTC.

The chain recombines TRBV28 with TRBJ2-7; 8 bases agree with TRBD2. CDR3 length: 12 residues. Per germline, CDR1 MDHEN and CDR2 SYDVKM. Losses at the gene ends were 2 bases for V and 8 bases for J; bases not matched to a gene: 2. CDR3 sequence (DNA): TGTGCCAGCAGTTTACGGGAGGGCCAGCAGTACTTC. Residues: CASSLREGQQYF.

The CDR3 loop is CASSVGGRTDTQYF. In nucleotides, the CDR3 is TGTGCCAGCAGCGTAGGAGGGCGAACAGATACGCAGTATTTT. V and J are TRBV9 and TRBJ2-3; D perhaps matches TRBD2 (5 bases). Germline V gives CDR1 SGDLS, CDR2 YYNGEE. Trimming left V 0 bases short and J 3 bases short, with 8 bases between. This CDR3 is 14 amino acids long.

This clonotype counts as large (0.1 to 1%). The chain has TRBV19 and TRBJ1-1; a weak D match, TRBD1 (5 bases). Germline loops: CDR1 LNHDA, CDR2 SQIVND (reference sequence). CDR3 length: 16 amino acids. Trimming took 3 bases from V and 0 from J, leaving 14 bases between them. The CDR3 DNA reads as TGTGCCAGTAGTATGGCGCAGGGAACAATGAACACTGAAGCTTTCTTT. This codes for CASSMAQGTMNTEAFF.